This T cell receptor beta chain comes out of a study of PD-L1 blockade in urothelial cancer. Study at large: Treatment start was followed by blood analysis at 3 weeks (second dose) and again at 6 weeks. Among blood samples, the median T cell count was approximately 140,000.

The repertoire was sequenced with immunoSEQ multiplex PCR; TCRdb's copy has only in-frame clones and lacks some. The sample has some 120,000 clones, around 89% seen once. This CDR3 is 15 amino acids long. Losses at the gene ends were 6 bases for V and 5 bases for J; bases not matched to a gene: 12. Germline assignment: CDR1 MNHEY and CDR2 SVGAGI. Time point: peripheral blood 6 weeks after treatment start. The receptor comes from a man between 60 and 75 years old with urothelial cancer. The material was PBMCs, obtained around atezolizumab (anti-PD-L1) treatment. The V gene is TRBV6-5, the J gene TRBJ2-7, with 8 bases identical to TRBD1. The CDR3: CASSLLRTGTNEQYF. DNA for the CDR3: TGTGCCAGCAGCCTCCTCCGGACAGGGACCAACGAGCAGTACTTC.